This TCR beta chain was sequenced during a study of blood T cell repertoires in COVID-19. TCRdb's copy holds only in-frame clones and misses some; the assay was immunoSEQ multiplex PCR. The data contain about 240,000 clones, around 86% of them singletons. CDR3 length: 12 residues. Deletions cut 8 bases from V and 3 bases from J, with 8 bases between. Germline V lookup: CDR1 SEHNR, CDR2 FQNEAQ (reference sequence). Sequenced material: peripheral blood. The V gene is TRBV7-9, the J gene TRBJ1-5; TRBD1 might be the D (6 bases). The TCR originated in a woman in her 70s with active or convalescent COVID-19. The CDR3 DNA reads TGTGCCAGCGGACAGTTCAATCAGCCCCAGCATTTT. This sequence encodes CASGQFNQPQHF.